This T cell receptor (beta chain) derives from a study of T cells in Graves' hyperthyroidism and ophthalmopathy. Study findings and constraints: Peripheral blood also featured most of the thyroid clonotypes expanded above 0.001.

RNA transcripts served as the template for amplifying TCR beta CDR3 regions. A set of HTBI primers served as the primers for a first-round RT-PCR of the TCR CDR3. TCRdb reprocessed the multiplex PCR reads via MiXCR and lists one record per CDR3 protein. The profile shows hundreds of thousands of distinct CDR3 sequences, less than 25% of them singletons. This clonotype was seen more than once but under ten times. Its specificity is not known. Clinical Activity Scores of at least 3, NOSPECS grades of at least 4 and durations under 3 months characterized ophthalmopathy patients. CDR1 is DFQATT and CDR2 is SNEGSKA in the germline V gene (reference sequence). V was clipped by 4 bases and J by 5 bases; unmatched bases: 11. This CDR3 is 14 amino acids long.

The sequence was collected from a man aged 25-45 years with Graves' ophthalmopathy. The sample consisted of blood. The chain carries TRBV20-1 and TRBJ2-7, with 7 bases matching TRBD2. The CDR3, as DNA: TGCAGTGCTAATCGGGCTAGCGGCTCGCACGAGCAGTACTTC. Its translation is CSANRASGSHEQYF.